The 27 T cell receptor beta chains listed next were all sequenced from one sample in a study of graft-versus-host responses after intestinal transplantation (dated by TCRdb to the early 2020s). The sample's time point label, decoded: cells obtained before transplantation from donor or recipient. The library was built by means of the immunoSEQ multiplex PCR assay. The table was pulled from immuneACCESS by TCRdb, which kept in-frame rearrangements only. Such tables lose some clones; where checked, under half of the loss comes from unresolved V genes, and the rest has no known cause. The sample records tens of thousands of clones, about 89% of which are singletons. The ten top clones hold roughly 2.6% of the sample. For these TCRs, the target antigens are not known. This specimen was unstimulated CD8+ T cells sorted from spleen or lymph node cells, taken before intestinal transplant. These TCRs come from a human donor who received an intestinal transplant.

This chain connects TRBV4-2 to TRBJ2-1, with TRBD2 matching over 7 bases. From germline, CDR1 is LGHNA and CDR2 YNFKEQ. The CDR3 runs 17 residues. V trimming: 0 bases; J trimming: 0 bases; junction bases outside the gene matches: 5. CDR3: CASSQDMGGSSYNEQFF. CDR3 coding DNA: TGTGCCAGCAGCCAAGATATGGGGGGGAGCTCCTACAATGAGCAGTTCTTC.

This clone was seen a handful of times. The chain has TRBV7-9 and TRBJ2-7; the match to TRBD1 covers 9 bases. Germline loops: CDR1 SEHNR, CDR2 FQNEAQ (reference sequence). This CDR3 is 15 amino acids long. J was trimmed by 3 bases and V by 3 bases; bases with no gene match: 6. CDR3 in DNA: TGTGCCAGCAGCTTGCCGGGACAGGGATTCTACGAGCAGTACTTC. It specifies CASSLPGQGFYEQYF.

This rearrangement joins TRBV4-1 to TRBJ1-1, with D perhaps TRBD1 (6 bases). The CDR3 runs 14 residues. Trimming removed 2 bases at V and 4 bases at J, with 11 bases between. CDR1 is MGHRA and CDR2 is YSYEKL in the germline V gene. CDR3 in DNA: TGCGCCAGCAGCCAAACAGGGTGGGGCACTGAAGCTTTCTTT. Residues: CASSQTGWGTEAFF.

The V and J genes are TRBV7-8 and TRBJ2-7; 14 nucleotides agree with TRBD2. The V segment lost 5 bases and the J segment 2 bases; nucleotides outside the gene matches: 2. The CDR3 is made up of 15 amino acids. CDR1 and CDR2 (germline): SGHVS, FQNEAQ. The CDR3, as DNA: TGTGCCAGCAGCCCGGGACTAGCGGGAGCCTACGAGCAGTACTTC. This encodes CASSPGLAGAYEQYF.

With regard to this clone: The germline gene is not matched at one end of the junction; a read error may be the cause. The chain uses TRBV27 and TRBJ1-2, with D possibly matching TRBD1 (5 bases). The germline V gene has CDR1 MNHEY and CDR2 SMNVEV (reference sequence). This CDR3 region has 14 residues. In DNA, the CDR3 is TGTGCCAGCAGTTTAGACGTCCGGGACTTTGCCCTCCGCTTC. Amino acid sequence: CASSLDVRDFALRF.

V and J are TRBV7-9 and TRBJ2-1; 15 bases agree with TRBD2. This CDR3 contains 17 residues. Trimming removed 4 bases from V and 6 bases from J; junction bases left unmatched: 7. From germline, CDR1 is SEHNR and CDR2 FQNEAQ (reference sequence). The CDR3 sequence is CASSSGLAGGGGNEQFF. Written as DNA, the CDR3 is TGTGCCAGCAGCTCCGGACTAGCGGGAGGGGGGGGCAATGAGCAGTTCTTC.

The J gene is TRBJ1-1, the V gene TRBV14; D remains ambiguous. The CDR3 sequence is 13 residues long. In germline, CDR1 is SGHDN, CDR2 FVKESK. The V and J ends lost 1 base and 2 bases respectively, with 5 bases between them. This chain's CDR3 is CASSQGTNTEAFF. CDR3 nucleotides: TGTGCCAGCAGCCAAGGAACTAACACTGAAGCTTTCTTT.

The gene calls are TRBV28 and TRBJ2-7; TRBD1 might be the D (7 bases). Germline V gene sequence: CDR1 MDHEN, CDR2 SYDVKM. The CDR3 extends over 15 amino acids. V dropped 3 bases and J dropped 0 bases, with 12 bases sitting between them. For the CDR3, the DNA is TGTGCCAGCAGTTTGGGGCAGGGGGGCTCCTACGAGCAGTACTTC. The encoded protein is CASSLGQGGSYEQYF.

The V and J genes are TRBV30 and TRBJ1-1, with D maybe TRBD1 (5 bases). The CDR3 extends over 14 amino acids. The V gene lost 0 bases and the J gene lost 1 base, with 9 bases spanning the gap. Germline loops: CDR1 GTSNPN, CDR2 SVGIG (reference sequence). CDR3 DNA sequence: TGTGCCTGGAGTGTAGGGGCAGGGAACACTGAAGCTTTCTTT. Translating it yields CAWSVGAGNTEAFF.

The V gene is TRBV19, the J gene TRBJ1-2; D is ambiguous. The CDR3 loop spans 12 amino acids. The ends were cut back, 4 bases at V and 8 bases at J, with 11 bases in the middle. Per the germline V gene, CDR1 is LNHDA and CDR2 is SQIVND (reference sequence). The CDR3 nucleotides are TGTGCCAGTAGTACCGTGGGCTGGGGCTACACCTTC. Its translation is CASSTVGWGYTF.

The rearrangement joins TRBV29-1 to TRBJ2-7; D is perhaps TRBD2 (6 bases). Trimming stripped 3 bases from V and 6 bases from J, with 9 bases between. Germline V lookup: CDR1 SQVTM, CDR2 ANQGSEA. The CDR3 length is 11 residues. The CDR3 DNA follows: TGCAGCGTTGAGGACTACGGCGAGCAGTACTTC. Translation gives CSVEDYGEQYF.

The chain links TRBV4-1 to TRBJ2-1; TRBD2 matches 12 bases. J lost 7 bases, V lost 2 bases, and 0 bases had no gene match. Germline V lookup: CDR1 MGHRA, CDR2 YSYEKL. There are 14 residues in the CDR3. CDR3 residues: CASSQLAGGNEQFF. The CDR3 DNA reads TGCGCCAGCAGCCAACTAGCGGGGGGGAATGAGCAGTTCTTC.

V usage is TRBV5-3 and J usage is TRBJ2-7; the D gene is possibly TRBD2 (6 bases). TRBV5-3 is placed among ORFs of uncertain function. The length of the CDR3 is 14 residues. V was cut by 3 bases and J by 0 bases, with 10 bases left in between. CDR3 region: CARSSSEDSYEQYF. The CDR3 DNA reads TGTGCCAGAAGCTCTAGCGAGGACTCCTACGAGCAGTACTTC.

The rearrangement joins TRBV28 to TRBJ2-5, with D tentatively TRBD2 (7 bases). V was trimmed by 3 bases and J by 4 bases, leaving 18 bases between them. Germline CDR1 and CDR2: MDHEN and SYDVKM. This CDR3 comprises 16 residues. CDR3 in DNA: TGTGCCAGCAGTTTTTACGGGGGGCTTAGGGGAGAGACCCAGTACTTC. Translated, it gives CASSFYGGLRGETQYF. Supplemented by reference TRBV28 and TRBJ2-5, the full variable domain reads DVKVTQSSRYLVKRTGEKVFLECVQDMDHENMFWYRQDPGLGLRLIYFSYDVKMKEKGDIPEGYSVSREKKERFSLILESASTNQTSMYLCASSFYGGLRGETQYFGPGTRLLVL.

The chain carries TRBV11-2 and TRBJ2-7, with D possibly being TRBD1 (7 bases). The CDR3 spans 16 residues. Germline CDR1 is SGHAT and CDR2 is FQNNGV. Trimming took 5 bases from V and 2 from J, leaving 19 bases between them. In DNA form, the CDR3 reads TGTGCCAGCAGCCCAACGCAGGGGGGTTTTCCCTACGAGCAGTACTTC. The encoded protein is CASSPTQGGFPYEQYF.

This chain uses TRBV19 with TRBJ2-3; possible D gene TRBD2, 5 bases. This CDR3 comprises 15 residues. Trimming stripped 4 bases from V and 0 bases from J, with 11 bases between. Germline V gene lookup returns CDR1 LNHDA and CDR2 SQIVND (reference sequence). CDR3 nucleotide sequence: TGTGCCAGTAGTACCTGGACTGAAAGCACAGATACGCAGTATTTT. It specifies CASSTWTESTDTQYF.

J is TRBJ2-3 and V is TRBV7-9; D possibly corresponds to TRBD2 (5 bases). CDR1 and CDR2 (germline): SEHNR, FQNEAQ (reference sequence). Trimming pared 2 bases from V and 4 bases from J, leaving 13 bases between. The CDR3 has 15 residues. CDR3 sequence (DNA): TGTGCCAGCAGCTTAAAGCGGACCCTCGCAGATACGCAGTATTTT. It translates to CASSLKRTLADTQYF.

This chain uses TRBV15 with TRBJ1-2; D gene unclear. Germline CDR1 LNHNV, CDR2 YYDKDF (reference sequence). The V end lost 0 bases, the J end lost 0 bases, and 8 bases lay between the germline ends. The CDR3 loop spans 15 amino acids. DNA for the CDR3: TGTGCCACCAGCAGAGAGGAGGCAGCTAACTATGGCTACACCTTC. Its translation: CATSREEAANYGYTF.

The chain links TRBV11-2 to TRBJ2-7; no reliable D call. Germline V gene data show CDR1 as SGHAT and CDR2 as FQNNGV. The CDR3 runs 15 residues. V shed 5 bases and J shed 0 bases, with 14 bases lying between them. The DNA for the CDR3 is TGTGCCAGCAGCCCGACGAGACTGGGCTCCTACGAGCAGTACTTC. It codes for CASSPTRLGSYEQYF.

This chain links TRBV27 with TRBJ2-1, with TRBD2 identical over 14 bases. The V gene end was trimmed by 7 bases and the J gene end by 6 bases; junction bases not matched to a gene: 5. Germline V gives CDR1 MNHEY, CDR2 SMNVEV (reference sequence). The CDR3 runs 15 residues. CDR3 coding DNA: TGTGCCAGCACCCTCGGGACTAGCGGGAGCAATGAGCAGTTCTTC. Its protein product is CASTLGTSGSNEQFF.

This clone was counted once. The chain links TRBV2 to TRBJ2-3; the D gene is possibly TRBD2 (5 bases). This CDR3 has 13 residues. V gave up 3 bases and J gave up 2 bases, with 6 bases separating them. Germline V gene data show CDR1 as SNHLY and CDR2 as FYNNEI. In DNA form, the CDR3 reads TGTGCCAGCAGTGAGACTACCACAGATACGCAGTATTTT. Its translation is CASSETTTDTQYF.

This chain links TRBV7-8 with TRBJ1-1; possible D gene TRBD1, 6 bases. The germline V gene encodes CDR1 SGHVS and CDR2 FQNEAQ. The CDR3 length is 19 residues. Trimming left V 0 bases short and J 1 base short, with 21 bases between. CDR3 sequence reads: CASSLAVRLEGQQNTEAFF. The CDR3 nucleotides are TGTGCCAGCAGCTTAGCAGTGAGACTTGAAGGACAGCAGAACACTGAAGCTTTCTTT.

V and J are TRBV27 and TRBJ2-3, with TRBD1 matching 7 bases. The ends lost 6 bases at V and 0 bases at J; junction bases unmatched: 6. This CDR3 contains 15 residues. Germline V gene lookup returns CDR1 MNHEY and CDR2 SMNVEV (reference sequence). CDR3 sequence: CASSHRGPSTDTQYF. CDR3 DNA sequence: TGTGCCAGCAGCCACAGGGGCCCTAGCACAGATACGCAGTATTTT.

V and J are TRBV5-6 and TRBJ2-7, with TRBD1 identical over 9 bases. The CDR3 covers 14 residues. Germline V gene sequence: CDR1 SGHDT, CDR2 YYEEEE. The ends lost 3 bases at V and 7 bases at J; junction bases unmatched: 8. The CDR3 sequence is CASSSGTGILEQYF. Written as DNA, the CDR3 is TGTGCCAGCAGCTCGGGGACAGGGATCCTAGAGCAGTACTTC.

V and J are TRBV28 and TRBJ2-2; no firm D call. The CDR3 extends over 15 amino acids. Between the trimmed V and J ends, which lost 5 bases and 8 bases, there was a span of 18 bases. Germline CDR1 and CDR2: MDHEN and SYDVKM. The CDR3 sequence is CASSPKTRRHGELFF. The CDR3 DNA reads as TGTGCCAGCAGTCCCAAGACAAGGCGCCATGGGGAGCTGTTTTTT. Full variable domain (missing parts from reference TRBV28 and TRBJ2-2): DVKVTQSSRYLVKRTGEKVFLECVQDMDHENMFWYRQDPGLGLRLIYFSYDVKMKEKGDIPEGYSVSREKKERFSLILESASTNQTSMYLCASSPKTRRHGELFFGEGSRLTVL.

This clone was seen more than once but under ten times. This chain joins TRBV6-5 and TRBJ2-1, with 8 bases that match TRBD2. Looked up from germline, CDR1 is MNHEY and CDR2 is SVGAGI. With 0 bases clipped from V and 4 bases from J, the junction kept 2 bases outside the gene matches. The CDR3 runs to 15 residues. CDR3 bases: TGTGCCAGCAGTTACTCGACGGGAGGGTACAATGAGCAGTTCTTC. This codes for CASSYSTGGYNEQFF.

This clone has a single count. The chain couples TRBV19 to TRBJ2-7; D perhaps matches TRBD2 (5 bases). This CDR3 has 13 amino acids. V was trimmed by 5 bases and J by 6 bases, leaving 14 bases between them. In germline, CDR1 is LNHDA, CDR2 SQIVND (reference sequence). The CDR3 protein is CASSLLTSSEQYF. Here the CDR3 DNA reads TGTGCCAGTAGTCTTCTCACTAGTTCCGAGCAGTACTTC.